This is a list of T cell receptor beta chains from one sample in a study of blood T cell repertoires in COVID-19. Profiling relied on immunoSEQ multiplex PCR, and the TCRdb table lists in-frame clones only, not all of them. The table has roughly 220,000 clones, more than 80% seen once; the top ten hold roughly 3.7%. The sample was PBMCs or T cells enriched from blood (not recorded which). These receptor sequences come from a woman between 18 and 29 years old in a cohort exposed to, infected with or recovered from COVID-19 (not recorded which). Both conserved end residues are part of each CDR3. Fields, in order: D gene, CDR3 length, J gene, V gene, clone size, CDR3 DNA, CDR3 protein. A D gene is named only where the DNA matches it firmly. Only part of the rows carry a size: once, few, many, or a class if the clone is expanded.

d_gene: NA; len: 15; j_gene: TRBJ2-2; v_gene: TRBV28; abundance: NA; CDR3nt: TGTGCCACCTTGGAACAGGGAGGGGACACCGGGGAGCTGTTTTTT; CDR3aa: CATLEQGGDTGELFF
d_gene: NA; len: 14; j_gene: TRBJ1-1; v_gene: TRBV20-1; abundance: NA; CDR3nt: TGCAGTGCTAGTAGGCTAGGGGCTATCACTGAAGCTTTCTTT; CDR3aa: CSASRLGAITEAFF
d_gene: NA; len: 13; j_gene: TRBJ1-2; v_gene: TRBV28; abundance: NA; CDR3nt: TGTGCCAGCAGTTTAGGGACACTCTATGGCTACACCTTC; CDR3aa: CASSLGTLYGYTF
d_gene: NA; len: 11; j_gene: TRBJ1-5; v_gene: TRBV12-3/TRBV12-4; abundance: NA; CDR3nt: TGTGCCAGCGGGCCCCATCAGCCCCAGCATTTT; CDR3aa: CASGPHQPQHF
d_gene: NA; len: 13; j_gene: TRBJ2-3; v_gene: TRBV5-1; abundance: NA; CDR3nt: TGCGCCAGCAGCTTGGATCCTACAGGTACGCAGTATTTT; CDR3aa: CASSLDPTGTQYF
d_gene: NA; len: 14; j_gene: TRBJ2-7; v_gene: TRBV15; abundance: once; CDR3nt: TGTGCCACCAGCAGCAGACGAGGGGGTGACGAGCAGTACTTC; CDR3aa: CATSSRRGGDEQYF
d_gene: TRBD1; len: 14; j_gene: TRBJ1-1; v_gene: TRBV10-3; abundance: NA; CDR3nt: TGTGCCATCAGTGCCCAGGGGGGCGAGACTGAAGCTTTCTTT; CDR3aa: CAISAQGGETEAFF
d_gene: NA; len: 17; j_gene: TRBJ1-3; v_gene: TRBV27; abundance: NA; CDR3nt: TGTGCCAGCAGTAAACAGGGTCAACCTAGCTCTGGAAACACCATATATTTT; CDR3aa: CASSKQGQPSSGNTIYF
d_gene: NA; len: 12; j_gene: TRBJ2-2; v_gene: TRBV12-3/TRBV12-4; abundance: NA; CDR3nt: TGTGCCAGCAGTTTATTAGCGGGGGAGCTGTTTTTT; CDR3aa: CASSLLAGELFF
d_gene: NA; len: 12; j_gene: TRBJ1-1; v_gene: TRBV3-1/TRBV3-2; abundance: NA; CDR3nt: TGTGCCAGCAGCGTCCAGTACACTGAAGCTTTCTTT; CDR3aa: CASSVQYTEAFF
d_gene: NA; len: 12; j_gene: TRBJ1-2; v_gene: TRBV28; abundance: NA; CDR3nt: TGTGCCAGCGCGTCGGGAGACTATGGCTACACCTTC; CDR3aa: CASASGDYGYTF
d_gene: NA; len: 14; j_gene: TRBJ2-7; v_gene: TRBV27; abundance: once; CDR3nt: TGTGCCAGCAGTATAGATCCCTCATACCACGAGCAGTACTTC; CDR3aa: CASSIDPSYHEQYF
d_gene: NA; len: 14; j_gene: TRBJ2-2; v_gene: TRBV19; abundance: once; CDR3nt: TGTGCCAGCCGTAGGGACTTTAGGACCGGGGAGCTGTTTTTT; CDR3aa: CASRRDFRTGELFF
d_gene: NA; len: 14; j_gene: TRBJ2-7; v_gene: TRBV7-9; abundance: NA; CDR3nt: TGTGCCAGCAGCTTACGTGCAGAATACTACGAGCAGTACTTC; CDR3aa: CASSLRAEYYEQYF
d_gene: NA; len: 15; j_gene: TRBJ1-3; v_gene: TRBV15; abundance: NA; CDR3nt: TGTGCCACCAGCAGAGATCAGGGGCCGGGAAACACCATATATTTT; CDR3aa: CATSRDQGPGNTIYF
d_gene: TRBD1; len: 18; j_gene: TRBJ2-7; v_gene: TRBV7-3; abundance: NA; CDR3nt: TGTGCCAGCAGCCCGGGGATAGCAGGGGGCGTCTCCCCCTACGAGCAGTACTTC; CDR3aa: CASSPGIAGGVSPYEQYF
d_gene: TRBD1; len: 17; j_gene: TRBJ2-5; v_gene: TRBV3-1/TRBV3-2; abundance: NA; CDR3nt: TGTGCCAGCAGCCCCTTTGGGGACAGCAGAACTCAAGAGACCCAGTACTTC; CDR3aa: CASSPFGDSRTQETQYF
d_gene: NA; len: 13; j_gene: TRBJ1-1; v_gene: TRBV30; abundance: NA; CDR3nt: TGTGCCTGGAGAGTCACACAGGGCACTGAAGCTTTCTTT; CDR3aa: CAWRVTQGTEAFF
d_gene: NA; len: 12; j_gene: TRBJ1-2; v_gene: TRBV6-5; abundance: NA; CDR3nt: TGTGCCAGCAGTTACAATGGAGGCGGCTACACCTTC; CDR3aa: CASSYNGGGYTF
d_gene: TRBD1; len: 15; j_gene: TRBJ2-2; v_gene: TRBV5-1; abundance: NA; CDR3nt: TGCGCCAGCAGCTCGGGACAGGTTCAGACCGGGGAGCTGTTTTTT; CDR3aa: CASSSGQVQTGELFF
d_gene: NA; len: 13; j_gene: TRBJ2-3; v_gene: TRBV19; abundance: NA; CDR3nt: TGTGCCAGTAGTGTTTCGCTAGCCGGTACGCAGTATTTT; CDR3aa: CASSVSLAGTQYF
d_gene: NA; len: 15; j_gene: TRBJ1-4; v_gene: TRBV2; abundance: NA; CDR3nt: TGTGCCAGCAGTGAAGCGTCCACAGGGTACGAAAAACTGTTTTTT; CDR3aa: CASSEASTGYEKLFF
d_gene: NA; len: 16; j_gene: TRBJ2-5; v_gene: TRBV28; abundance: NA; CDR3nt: TGTGCCAGCAGTTGGTTCGGTAGGACAACCCAAGAGACCCAGTACTTC; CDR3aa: CASSWFGRTTQETQYF
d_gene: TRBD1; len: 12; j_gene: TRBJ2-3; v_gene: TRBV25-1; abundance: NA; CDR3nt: TGTGCCAGCGGACAGGCCACAGATACGCAGTATTTT; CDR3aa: CASGQATDTQYF
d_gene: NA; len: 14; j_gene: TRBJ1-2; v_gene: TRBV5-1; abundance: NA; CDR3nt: TGCGCCAGCAGCTTGGACAGGGCCAACTATGGCTACACCTTC; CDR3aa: CASSLDRANYGYTF
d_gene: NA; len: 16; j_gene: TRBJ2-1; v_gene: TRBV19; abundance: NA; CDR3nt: TGTGCCAGTAGTATAGGCGGCAACCTTGCGTGGAATGAGCAGTTCTTC; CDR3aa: CASSIGGNLAWNEQFF
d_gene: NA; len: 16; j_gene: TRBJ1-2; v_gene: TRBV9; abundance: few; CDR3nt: TGTGCCAGCAGCGCAGCTACTACAGGGAGTCGCGGCGGCTACACCTTC; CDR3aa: CASSAATTGSRGGYTF
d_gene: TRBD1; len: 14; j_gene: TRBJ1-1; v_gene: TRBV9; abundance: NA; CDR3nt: TGTGCCAGCAGCGGAGGACAGGTTGTCACTGAAGCTTTCTTT; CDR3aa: CASSGGQVVTEAFF
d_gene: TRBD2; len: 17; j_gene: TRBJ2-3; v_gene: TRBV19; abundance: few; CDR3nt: TGTGCCAGTAGTCAGGACGATAGCGGGTTCTCCACAGATACGCAGTATTTT; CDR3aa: CASSQDDSGFSTDTQYF
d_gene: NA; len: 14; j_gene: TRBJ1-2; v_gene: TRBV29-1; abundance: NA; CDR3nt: TGCAGCGCCATTCCGGGGGCGGGGGACTATGGCTACACCTTC; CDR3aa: CSAIPGAGDYGYTF
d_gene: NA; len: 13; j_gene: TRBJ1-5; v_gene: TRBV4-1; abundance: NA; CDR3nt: TGCGCCAGCAGCCAAGAGGGCTATCAGCCCCAGCATTTT; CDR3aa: CASSQEGYQPQHF
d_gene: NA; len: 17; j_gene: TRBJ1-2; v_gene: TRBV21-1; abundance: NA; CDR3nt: TGTGCCAGCAGAGTAAGTGTAGCTACAAGAAAGACTTATGGCTACACCTTC; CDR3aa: CASRVSVATRKTYGYTF
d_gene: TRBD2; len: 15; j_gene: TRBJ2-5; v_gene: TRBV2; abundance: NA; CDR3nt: TGTGCCAGCATCCCTAGCGGGGGGTTCGAAGAGACCCAGTACTTC; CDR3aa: CASIPSGGFEETQYF
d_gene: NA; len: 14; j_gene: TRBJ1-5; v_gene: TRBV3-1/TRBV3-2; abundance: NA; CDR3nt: TGTGCCAGCAGCCAAGACAGGTTAGATCAGCCCCAGCATTTT; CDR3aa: CASSQDRLDQPQHF
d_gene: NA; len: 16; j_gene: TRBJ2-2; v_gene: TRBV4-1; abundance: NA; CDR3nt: TGCGCCAGCAGCCAAGAAGAACCTATCAACACCGGGGAGCTGTTTTTT; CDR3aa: CASSQEEPINTGELFF